This passage covers 7 T cell receptor beta chains from one sample sequenced in a study of blood T cell repertoires in COVID-19. Generated by immunoSEQ multiplex PCR, the TCRdb table keeps only in-frame clones and is missing some. The table lists 150,000 to 200,000 clones, roughly 80% of them singletons. Sequencing was carried out using peripheral blood. All receptors come from a man aged 55-75 years with acute or convalescent COVID-19.

CDR3 region: CASSQSAAGLYEQYF. CDR3 bases: TGTGCCAGCAGCCAATCCGCAGCGGGACTCTACGAGCAGTACTTC. This sequence joins TRBV3-1 (or the pseudogene TRBV3-2) and TRBJ2-7; TRBD2 matches 7 bases. There are 15 residues in the CDR3. CDR1 and CDR2 (germline): LGHDT, YNNKEL (reference sequence). V lost 2 bases and J lost 3; bases outside the gene matches: 7.

The chain uses TRBV28 and TRBJ2-3; D not certain. CDR3 length: 13 residues. V was trimmed by 3 bases and J by 4 bases, leaving 8 bases between them. CDR1 and CDR2 from the germline V gene are MDHEN and SYDVKM. The CDR3 DNA reads TGTGCCAGCAGTTTCTCTCTAGCAGATACGCAGTATTTT. It is translated as CASSFSLADTQYF.

The chain uses TRBV15 and TRBJ2-1; a possible D gene is TRBD2 (6 bases). The CDR3 extends over 16 amino acids. Germline assignment: CDR1 LNHNV and CDR2 YYDKDF (reference sequence). Trimming took 1 base from V and 7 from J, leaving 17 bases between them. CDR3 in amino acids: CATSRGTTVGLNEQFF. In DNA form, the CDR3 reads TGTGCCACCAGCAGAGGGACTACGGTGGGGCTAAATGAGCAGTTCTTC.

The DNA of the CDR3 is TGTGCCAGCAGTACCCTTCCAGGTACTAACTATGGCTACACCTTC. It specifies CASSTLPGTNYGYTF. The chain has TRBV27 and TRBJ1-2; D remains unclear. Germline lookup yields CDR1 MNHEY and CDR2 SMNVEV (reference sequence). Deletions cut 5 bases from V and 0 bases from J, with 13 bases between. CDR3 length equals 15 residues.

This chain joins TRBV7-2 and TRBJ2-1; a weak D match, TRBD2 (6 bases). Germline lookup yields CDR1 SGHTA and CDR2 FQGNSA. V was clipped by 5 bases and J by 4 bases, with 9 bases between them. The CDR3 runs to 13 residues. CDR3 amino acids: CASSRDFYNEQFF. The CDR3 DNA follows: TGTGCCAGCAGCCGGGACTTTTACAATGAGCAGTTCTTC.

This clone showed up just a few times. The chain has TRBV4-2 and TRBJ2-4, with a possible D match to TRBD1 (6 bases). Per germline, CDR1 LGHNA and CDR2 YNFKEQ. V lost 0 bases and J lost 8, with 14 bases in between. The CDR3 loop spans 15 amino acids. Here the CDR3 DNA reads TGTGCCAGCAGCCAAGAACCACAGGGCGGACACATTCAGTACTTC. This encodes CASSQEPQGGHIQYF.

The genes are TRBV4-1 and TRBJ1-1, with D possibly being TRBD1 (5 bases). Trimming left V 6 bases short and J 1 base short, with 18 bases between. The CDR3 is 16 amino acids. Germline CDR1 and CDR2: MGHRA and YSYEKL. CDR3 loop: CASRHAWGRKNTEAFF. CDR3 DNA sequence: TGCGCCAGCAGACACGCATGGGGCAGAAAGAACACTGAAGCTTTCTTT.